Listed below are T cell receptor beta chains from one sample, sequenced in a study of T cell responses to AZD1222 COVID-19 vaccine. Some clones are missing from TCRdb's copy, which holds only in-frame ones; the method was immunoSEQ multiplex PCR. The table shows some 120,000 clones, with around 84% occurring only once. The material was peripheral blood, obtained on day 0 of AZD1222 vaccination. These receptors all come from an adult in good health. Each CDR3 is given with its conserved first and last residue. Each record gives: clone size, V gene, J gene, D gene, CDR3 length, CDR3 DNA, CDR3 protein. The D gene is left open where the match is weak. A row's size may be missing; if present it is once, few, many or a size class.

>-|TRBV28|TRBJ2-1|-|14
TGTGCCAGCAGTACCCCAGGAGGGGGGGGTGAGCAGTTCTTC
CASSTPGGGGEQFF
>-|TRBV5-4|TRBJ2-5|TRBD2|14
TGTGCCAGCAGTCTAGCGGGAGTGGAAGAGACCCAGTACTTC
CASSLAGVEETQYF
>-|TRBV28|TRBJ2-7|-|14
TGTGCCAGCAGACCGGGACACCTATCCTACGAGCAGTACTTC
CASRPGHLSYEQYF
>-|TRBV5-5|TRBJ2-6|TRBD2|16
TGTGCCAGCAGCCCGACTAGCACCTCTGGGGCCAACGTCCTGACTTTC
CASSPTSTSGANVLTF
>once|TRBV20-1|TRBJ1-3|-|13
TGCAGTGCTAGTCCTAACTCTGGAAACACCATATATTTT
CSASPNSGNTIYF
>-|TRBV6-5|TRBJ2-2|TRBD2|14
TGTGCCAGCACTAACCAGGGAGGGGCCGGGGAGCTGTTTTTT
CASTNQGGAGELFF
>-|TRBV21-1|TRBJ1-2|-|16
TGTGCCAGCAGCAAAGTCCTAACCGTTCCTAACTATGGCTACACCTTC
CASSKVLTVPNYGYTF
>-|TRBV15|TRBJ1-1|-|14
TGTGCCACCAGCAGAGATCGGGGAGCGACTGAAGCTTTCTTT
CATSRDRGATEAFF
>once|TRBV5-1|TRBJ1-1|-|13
TGCGCCAGCAGCGGAGGGGGGAACACTGAAGCTTTCTTT
CASSGGGNTEAFF
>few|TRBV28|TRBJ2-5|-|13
TGTGCCAGCAGCCCTGATTTACAAGAGACCCAGTACTTC
CASSPDLQETQYF
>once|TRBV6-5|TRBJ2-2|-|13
TGTGCCAGCAGTTGGCCGGGGGCCGGGGAGCTGTTTTTT
CASSWPGAGELFF
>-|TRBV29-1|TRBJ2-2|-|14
TGCAGCGTTGGAACAGGGCAGGATACCGGGGAGCTGTTTTTT
CSVGTGQDTGELFF
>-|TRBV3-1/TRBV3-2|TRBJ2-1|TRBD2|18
TGTGCCAGCAGCCCCCTGAGGGGAGCGGGGGGCAAATACAATGAGCAGTTCTTC
CASSPLRGAGGKYNEQFF
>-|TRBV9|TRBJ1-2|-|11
TGTGCCAGCCGGGGTCAGGTCGGCTACACCTTC
CASRGQVGYTF
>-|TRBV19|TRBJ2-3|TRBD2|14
TGTGCCAGTAGATCGGGCGGGAGGAGAGATACGCAGTATTTT
CASRSGGRRDTQYF
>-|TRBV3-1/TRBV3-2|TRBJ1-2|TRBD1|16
TGTGCCAGCAGCCAAGTCCAGGGACAGGGGGGGAAGGGCTACACCTTC
CASSQVQGQGGKGYTF
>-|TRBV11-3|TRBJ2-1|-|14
TGTGCCAGCAGCTTAGCGGGGGGCCTTAATGAGCAGTTCTTC
CASSLAGGLNEQFF
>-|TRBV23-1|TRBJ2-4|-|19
TGCGCCAGCAGTCTAGCGAACGGGAAGTGCGATATAGCCAAAAACATTCAGTACTTC
CASSLANGKCDIAKNIQYF
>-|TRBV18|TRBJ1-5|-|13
TGTGCCAGCTCACCGTCCGAGAATCAGCCCCAGCATTTT
CASSPSENQPQHF
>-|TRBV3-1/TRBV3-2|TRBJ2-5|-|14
TGTGCCAGCAGCCAAGGAGACAGGTGGGAGACCCAGTACTTC
CASSQGDRWETQYF
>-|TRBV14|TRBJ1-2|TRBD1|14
TGTGCCAGCAGCCAGGAACAGGGGTTCTATGGCTACACCTTC
CASSQEQGFYGYTF
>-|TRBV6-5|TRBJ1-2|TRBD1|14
TGTGCCAGCAGTCGGACAGGCCCTAACTATGGCTACACCTTC
CASSRTGPNYGYTF
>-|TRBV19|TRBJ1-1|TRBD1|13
TGTGCCACACGACAGGGGGCGCGGACTGAAGCTTTCTTT
CATRQGARTEAFF
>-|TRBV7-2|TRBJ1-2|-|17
TGTGCCAGCAGCTTAGCAGTAATGGGAACCATAAACTATGGCTACACCTTC
CASSLAVMGTINYGYTF
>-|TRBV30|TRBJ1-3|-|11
TGTGCCTGTTTTATGGGGGACACCATATATTTT
CACFMGDTIYF
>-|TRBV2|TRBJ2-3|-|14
TGTGCCAGCAGTGTCCGACAGGCCTCGGATACGCAGTATTTT
CASSVRQASDTQYF
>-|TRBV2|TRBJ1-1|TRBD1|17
TGTGCCAGCAGCCAACGAGGGGTCGACAGGGGGAACACTGAAGCTTTCTTT
CASSQRGVDRGNTEAFF